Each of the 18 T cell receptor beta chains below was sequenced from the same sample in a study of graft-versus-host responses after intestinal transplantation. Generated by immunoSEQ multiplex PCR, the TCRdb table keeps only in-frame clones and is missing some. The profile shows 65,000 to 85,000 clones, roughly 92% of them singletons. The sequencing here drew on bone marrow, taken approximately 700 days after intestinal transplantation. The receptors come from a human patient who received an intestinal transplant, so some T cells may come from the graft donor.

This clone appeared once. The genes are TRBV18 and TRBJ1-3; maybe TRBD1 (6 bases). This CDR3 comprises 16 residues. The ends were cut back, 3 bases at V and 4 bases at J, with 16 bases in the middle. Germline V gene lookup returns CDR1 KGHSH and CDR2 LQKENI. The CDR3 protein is CASSPLQQGSGNTIYF. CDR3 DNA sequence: TGTGCCAGCTCACCTCTACAACAGGGTTCCGGAAACACCATATATTTT.

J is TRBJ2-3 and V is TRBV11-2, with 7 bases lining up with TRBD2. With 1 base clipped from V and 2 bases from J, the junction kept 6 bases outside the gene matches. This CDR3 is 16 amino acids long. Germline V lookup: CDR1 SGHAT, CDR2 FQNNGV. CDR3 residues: CASSLGGGTYTDTQYF. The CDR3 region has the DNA TGTGCCAGCAGCTTAGGGGGGGGAACCTACACAGATACGCAGTATTTT.

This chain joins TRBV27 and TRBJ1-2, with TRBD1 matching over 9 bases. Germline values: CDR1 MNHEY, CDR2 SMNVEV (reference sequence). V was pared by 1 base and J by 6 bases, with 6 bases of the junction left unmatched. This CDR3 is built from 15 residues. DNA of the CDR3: TGTGCCAGCAGTTTATGGGCCGGGACAGGGAATGGCTACACCTTC. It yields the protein CASSLWAGTGNGYTF.

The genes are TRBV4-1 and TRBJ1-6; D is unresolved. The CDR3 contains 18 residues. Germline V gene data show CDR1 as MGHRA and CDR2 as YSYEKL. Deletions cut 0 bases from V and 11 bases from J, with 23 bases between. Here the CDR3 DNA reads TGCGCCAGCAGCCAAGAAGGCCCCCTGGGCGTTGGGAAGGCACCCCTCCACTTT. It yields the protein CASSQEGPLGVGKAPLHF.

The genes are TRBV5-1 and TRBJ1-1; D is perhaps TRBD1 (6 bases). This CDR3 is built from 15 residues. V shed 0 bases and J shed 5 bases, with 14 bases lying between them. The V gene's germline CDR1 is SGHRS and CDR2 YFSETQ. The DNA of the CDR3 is TGCGCCAGCAGCTTGGTTCTAGGGGGTAGTACTGAAGCTTTCTTT. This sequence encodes CASSLVLGGSTEAFF.

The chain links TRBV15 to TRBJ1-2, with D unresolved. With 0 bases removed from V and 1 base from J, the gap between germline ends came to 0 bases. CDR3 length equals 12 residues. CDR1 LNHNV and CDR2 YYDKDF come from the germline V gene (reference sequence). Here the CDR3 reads CATSRDNYGYTF. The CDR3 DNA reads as TGTGCCACCAGCAGAGATAACTATGGCTACACCTTC.

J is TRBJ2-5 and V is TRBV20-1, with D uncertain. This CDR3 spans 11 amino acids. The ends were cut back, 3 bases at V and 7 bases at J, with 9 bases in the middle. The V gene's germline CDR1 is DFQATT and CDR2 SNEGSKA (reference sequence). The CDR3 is CSASVLGTQYF. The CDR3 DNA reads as TGCAGTGCTAGCGTCCTGGGGACCCAGTACTTC.

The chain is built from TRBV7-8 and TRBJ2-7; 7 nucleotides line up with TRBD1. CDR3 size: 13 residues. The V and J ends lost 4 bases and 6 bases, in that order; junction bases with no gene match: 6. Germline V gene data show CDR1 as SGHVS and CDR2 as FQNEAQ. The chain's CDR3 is CASSSTGTAEQYF. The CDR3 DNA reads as TGTGCCAGCAGCTCCACAGGGACAGCCGAGCAGTACTTC.

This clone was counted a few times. The CDR3 region is CASSQELTISYEQYF. Written as DNA, the CDR3 is TGTGCCAGCAGCCAAGAGTTGACCATAAGCTACGAGCAGTACTTC. The rearrangement links TRBV4-2 to TRBJ2-7; D unresolved. Germline V gene lookup returns CDR1 LGHNA and CDR2 YNFKEQ. Trimming removed 0 bases from V and 3 bases from J, with 12 bases in between. The CDR3 loop spans 15 amino acids.

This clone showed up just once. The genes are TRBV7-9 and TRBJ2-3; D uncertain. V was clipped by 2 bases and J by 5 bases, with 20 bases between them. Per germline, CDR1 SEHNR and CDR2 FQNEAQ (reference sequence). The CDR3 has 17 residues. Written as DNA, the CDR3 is TGTGCCAGCAGCTTAATATCCCCTGGGGTCTTTAGAGATACGCAGTATTTT. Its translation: CASSLISPGVFRDTQYF.

The CDR3 here is CAIAPGDGELFF. CDR3 nucleotide sequence: TGTGCCATCGCCCCAGGAGACGGGGAGCTGTTTTTT. The chain couples TRBV6-6 to TRBJ2-2; D is unclear. The CDR3 has 12 residues. Trimming stripped 10 bases from V and 7 bases from J, with 13 bases between. Germline CDR1 and CDR2: MNHNY and SVGAGI (reference sequence).

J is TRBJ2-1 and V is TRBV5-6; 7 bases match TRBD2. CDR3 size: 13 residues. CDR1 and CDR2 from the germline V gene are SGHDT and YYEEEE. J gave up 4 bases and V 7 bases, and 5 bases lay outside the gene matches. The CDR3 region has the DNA TGTGCCAGCGGAAGCGGGGAATACAATGAGCAGTTCTTC. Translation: CASGSGEYNEQFF. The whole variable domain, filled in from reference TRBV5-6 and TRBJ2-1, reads DAGVTQSPTHLIKTRGQQVTLRCSPKSGHDTVSWYQQALGQGPQFIFQYYEEEERQRGNFPDRFSGHQFPNYSSELNVNALLLGDSALYLCASGSGEYNEQFFGPGTRLTVL.

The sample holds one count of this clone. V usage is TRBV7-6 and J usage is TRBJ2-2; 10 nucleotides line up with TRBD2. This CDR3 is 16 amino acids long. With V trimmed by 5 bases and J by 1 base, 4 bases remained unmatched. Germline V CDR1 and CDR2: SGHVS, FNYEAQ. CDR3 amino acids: CASSTRTSGNTGELFF. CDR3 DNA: TGTGCCAGCAGCACCCGGACTAGCGGGAACACCGGGGAGCTGTTTTTT.

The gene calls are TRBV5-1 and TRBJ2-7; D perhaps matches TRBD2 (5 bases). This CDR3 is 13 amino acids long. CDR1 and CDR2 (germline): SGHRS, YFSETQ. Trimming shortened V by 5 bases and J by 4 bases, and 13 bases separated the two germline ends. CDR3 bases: TGCGCCAGCAGGAATGAGAGGGAGTACGAGCAGTACTTC. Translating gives CASRNEREYEQYF.

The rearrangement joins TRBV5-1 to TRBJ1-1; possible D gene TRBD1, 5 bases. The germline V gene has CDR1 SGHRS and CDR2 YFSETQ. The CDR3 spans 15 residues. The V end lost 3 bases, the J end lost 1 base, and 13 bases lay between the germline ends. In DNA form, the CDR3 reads TGCGCCAGCAGCTACGGGGCCATTGGGAACACTGAAGCTTTCTTT. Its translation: CASSYGAIGNTEAFF.

The CDR3 reads CAYHAGQTKAFF. The CDR3 DNA is TGTGCCTACCATGCAGGCCAAACAAAAGCTTTCTTT. The chain joins TRBV30 to TRBJ1-1; D unresolved. Trimming shortened V by 7 bases and J by 9 bases, and 18 bases separated the two germline ends. CDR3 size: 12 residues. Germline V gives CDR1 GTSNPN, CDR2 SVGIG (reference sequence). Full variable domain (missing parts from reference TRBV30 and TRBJ1-1): SQTIHQWPATLVQPVGSPLSLECTVEGTSNPNLYWYRQAAGRGLQLLFYSVGIGQISSEVPQNLSASRPQDRQFILSSKKLLLSDSGFYLCAYHAGQTKAFFGQGTRLTVV.

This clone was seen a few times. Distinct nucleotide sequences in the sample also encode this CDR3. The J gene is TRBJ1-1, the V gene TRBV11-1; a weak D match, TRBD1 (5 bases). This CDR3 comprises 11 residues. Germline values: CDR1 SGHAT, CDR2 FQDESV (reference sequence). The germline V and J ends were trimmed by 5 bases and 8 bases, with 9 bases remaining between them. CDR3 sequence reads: CASSRTLEAFF. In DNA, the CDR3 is TGTGCCAGCAGCAGGACATTAGAAGCTTTCTTT.

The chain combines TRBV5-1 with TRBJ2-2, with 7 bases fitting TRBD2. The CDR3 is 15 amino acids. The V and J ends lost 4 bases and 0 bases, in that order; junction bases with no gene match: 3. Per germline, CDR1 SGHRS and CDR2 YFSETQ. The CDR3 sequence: CASSGGGTNTGELFF. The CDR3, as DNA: TGCGCCAGCAGCGGCGGGGGTACGAACACCGGGGAGCTGTTTTTT.